Listed here are 21 T cell receptor beta chains from one sample, sequenced in a study of blood T cell repertoires in COVID-19. Assay used: immunoSEQ multiplex PCR; TCRdb lists only in-frame clones, some missing. The table has about 69,000 clones, under 90% seen once. Sequencing was carried out using peripheral blood. Source of these receptors: a man in his forties or fifties with COVID-19, enrolled during active disease.

This clone was detected only once. The chain employs TRBV5-4 and TRBJ2-3; 9 bases map to TRBD2. Per the germline V gene, CDR1 is SGHNT and CDR2 is YYREEE (reference sequence). The CDR3 consists of 15 residues. V dropped 1 base and J dropped 3; count of bases not matched to a gene: 3. The CDR3 protein is CASSLWSGGTDTQYF. The CDR3 DNA sequence: TGTGCCAGCAGCTTGTGGAGCGGGGGGACAGATACGCAGTATTTT. The variable domain in full, with the rest retrieved from reference TRBV5-4 and TRBJ2-3, is ETGVTQSPTHLIKTRGQQVTLRCSSQSGHNTVSWYQQALGQGPQFIFQYYREEENGRGNFPPRFSGLQFPNYSSELNVNALELDDSALYLCASSLWSGGTDTQYFGPGTRLTVL.

The chain couples TRBV6-5 to TRBJ2-2; a weak D match, TRBD1 (5 bases). In germline, CDR1 is MNHEY, CDR2 SVGAGI. Trimming left V 5 bases short and J 1 base short, with 8 bases between. The CDR3 has 14 amino acids. This chain's CDR3 is CASSKQENTGELFF. CDR3 nucleotide sequence: TGTGCCAGCAGTAAACAGGAGAACACCGGGGAGCTGTTTTTT.

The chain has TRBV6-5 and TRBJ1-2; D unclear. Germline V gene data show CDR1 as MNHEY and CDR2 as SVGAGI. The length of the CDR3 is 14 residues. V lost 0 bases and J lost 4, with 9 bases in between. The CDR3 is CASSYSYRPYGYTF. The CDR3 nucleotides are TGTGCCAGCAGTTACTCGTACAGACCCTATGGCTACACCTTC.

The chain employs TRBV10-1 and TRBJ2-5, with a tentative D call TRBD1 (6 bases). CDR3 length: 11 amino acids. The V gene's germline CDR1 is WNHNN and CDR2 SYGVQD (reference sequence). The V end lost 8 bases, the J end lost 3 bases, and 7 bases lay between the germline ends. In nucleotides, the CDR3 is TGCGCCAGCCGACAGGAAGAGACCCAGTACTTC. Translated: CASRQEETQYF.

This clone was seen a few times. This chain joins TRBV4-3 and TRBJ2-3, with TRBD2 matching over 7 bases. Germline V gene sequence: CDR1 LGHNA, CDR2 YSLEER. The CDR3 loop spans 15 amino acids. Trimming removed 1 base from V and 11 bases from J; junction bases left unmatched: 12. As DNA, the CDR3 is TGCGCCAGCAGCCAAGTTGCTGGGGGGGGATCGGAGCAGTATTTT. Translation: CASSQVAGGGSEQYF.

The V and J genes are TRBV18 and TRBJ2-7; a weak D match, TRBD2 (5 bases). Germline V lookup: CDR1 KGHSH, CDR2 LQKENI. V was pared by 0 bases and J by 3 bases, with 12 bases between. There are 15 residues in the CDR3. CDR3 amino acids: CASSPPHRGIYEQYF. The CDR3 DNA reads as TGTGCCAGCTCACCACCGCACCGGGGTATCTACGAGCAGTACTTC.

The chain links TRBV6-2 or TRBV6-3 to TRBJ2-2; TRBD1 aligns across 8 bases. The CDR3 is 16 residues long. Germline V CDR1 and CDR2: MNHEY, SVGEGT. The J segment lost 6 bases and the V segment lost 3 bases, leaving 9 bases of the junction unmatched. CDR3 in amino acids: CASSYWGAGGPGELFF. CDR3 DNA sequence: TGTGCCAGCAGTTATTGGGGGGCAGGGGGCCCCGGGGAGCTGTTTTTT.

This sequence joins TRBV7-9 and TRBJ1-4; possible D gene TRBD1, 5 bases. V shed 1 base and J shed 9 bases, with 15 bases lying between them. This CDR3 is 15 amino acids long. Germline loops: CDR1 SEHNR, CDR2 FQNEAQ (reference sequence). DNA of the CDR3: TGTGCCAGCAGCTTAGGGGACGGGGGTTTCCAAAAACTGTTTTTT. This encodes CASSLGDGGFQKLFF.

The chain combines TRBV14 with TRBJ2-1; D might be TRBD2 (7 bases). This CDR3 has 19 amino acids. The V end was cut by 5 bases, the J end by 5 bases, with 28 bases between. Germline values: CDR1 SGHDN, CDR2 FVKESK. CDR3 sequence: CASSSNGGTSRPADNEQFF. In DNA, the CDR3 is TGTGCCAGCAGCTCAAACGGGGGGACATCACGCCCGGCGGACAATGAGCAGTTCTTC. The complete variable domain, with remaining parts taken from reference TRBV14 and TRBJ2-1, reads EAGVTQFPSHSVIEKGQTVTLRCDPISGHDNLYWYRRVMGKEIKFLLHFVKESKQDESGMPNNRFLAERTGGTYSTLKVQPAELEDSGVYFCASSSNGGTSRPADNEQFFGPGTRLTVL.

The chain joins TRBV10-3 to TRBJ2-2, with 14 bases aligning to TRBD2. Germline CDR1 reads ENHRY; CDR2 reads SYGVKD. V lost 6 bases and J lost 2; bases outside the gene matches: 5. The CDR3 runs to 17 residues. CDR3 nucleotides: TGTGCCATCAGGCAAGGACTAGCGGGGGGCAACACCGGGGAGCTGTTTTTT. This codes for CAIRQGLAGGNTGELFF.

This rearrangement joins TRBV7-8 to TRBJ1-5; 12 bases fit TRBD1. CDR1 SGHVS and CDR2 FQNEAQ come from the germline V gene. V lost 1 base and J lost 6; bases outside the gene matches: 4. The length of the CDR3 is 16 residues. The CDR3 protein is CASSLGGTGGFQPQHF. The CDR3, as DNA: TGTGCCAGCAGCTTAGGTGGGACAGGGGGCTTTCAGCCCCAGCATTTT.

The chain has TRBV27 and TRBJ1-1; D is perhaps TRBD1 (6 bases). Deletions cut 0 bases from V and 2 bases from J, with 19 bases between. The length of the CDR3 is 18 residues. Germline loops: CDR1 MNHEY, CDR2 SMNVEV (reference sequence). Here the CDR3 DNA reads TGTGCCAGCAGTTTATCGAACGGCAGGGGTACGGGAAACACTGAAGCTTTCTTT. It is translated as CASSLSNGRGTGNTEAFF.

The count of this clone is one. The chain combines TRBV24-1 with TRBJ2-1; TRBD2 matches 8 bases. CDR3 length: 16 amino acids. The V and J ends lost 2 bases and 3 bases, in that order; junction bases with no gene match: 5. CDR1 is KGHDR and CDR2 is SFDVKD in the germline V gene. The CDR3 DNA is TGTGCCACCAGTGATTCGGGGCGGGGGGACTACAATGAGCAGTTCTTC. Protein: CATSDSGRGDYNEQFF.

This clone was detected only once. The chain links TRBV7-8 to TRBJ1-5; weak D call: TRBD1 (5 bases). The V end was cut by 5 bases, the J end by 0 bases, with 11 bases between. This CDR3 spans 15 amino acids. CDR1 is SGHVS and CDR2 is FQNEAQ in the germline V gene. CDR3 sequence (DNA): TGTGCCAGCAGCGCCGACAGAGTTAGCAATCAGCCCCAGCATTTT. Translation gives CASSADRVSNQPQHF. Filled out from reference TRBV7-8 and TRBJ1-5, the complete variable domain reads GAGVSQSPRYKVAKRGQDVALRCDPISGHVSLFWYQQALGQGPEFLTYFQNEAQLDKSGLPSDRFFAERPEGSVSTLKIQRTQQEDSAVYLCASSADRVSNQPQHFGDGTRLSIL.

The rearrangement uses TRBV7-8 and TRBJ2-5, with D perhaps matching TRBD1 (6 bases). The CDR3 loop spans 13 amino acids. Germline V gene sequence: CDR1 SGHVS, CDR2 FQNEAQ. V was cut by 2 bases and J by 5 bases, with 9 bases left in between. Here the CDR3 reads CASSLSGVETQYF. In DNA form, the CDR3 reads TGTGCCAGCAGCTTATCAGGGGTCGAGACCCAGTACTTC.

This chain connects TRBV7-6 to TRBJ1-2, with 7 positions matching TRBD1. There are 15 residues in the CDR3. Germline V lookup: CDR1 SGHVS, CDR2 FNYEAQ. With 5 bases clipped from V and 3 bases from J, the junction kept 9 bases outside the gene matches. The DNA for the CDR3 is TGTGCCAGCAGCCCTGCCCCTGGGACAGACTATGGCTACACCTTC. Amino acids: CASSPAPGTDYGYTF. The full variable domain, completed using reference TRBV7-6 and TRBJ1-2, is GAGVSQSPRYKVTKRGQDVALRCDPISGHVSLYWYRQALGQGPEFLTYFNYEAQQDKSGLPNDRFSAERPEGSISTLTIQRTEQRDSAMYRCASSPAPGTDYGYTFGSGTRLTVV.

The rearrangement links TRBV6-5 to TRBJ2-2; D might be TRBD2 (7 bases). The CDR3 extends over 16 amino acids. Looked up from germline, CDR1 is MNHEY and CDR2 is SVGAGI. Trimming cost V 4 bases and J 5 bases, with 17 bases left between them. CDR3: CASSSGGARGTGELFF. DNA of the CDR3: TGTGCCAGCAGTTCTGGGGGGGCTAGGGGAACCGGGGAGCTGTTTTTT.

The genes are TRBV20-1 and TRBJ1-2; tentative D call: TRBD1 (5 bases). The CDR3 runs 11 residues. Trimming shortened V by 6 bases and J by 6 bases, and 11 bases separated the two germline ends. The germline gives CDR1 DFQATT, CDR2 SNEGSKA (reference sequence). In DNA form, the CDR3 reads TGCAGTGCCTGGGGGGGGAATGGCTACACCTTC. Amino acids: CSAWGGNGYTF.

The chain carries TRBV25-1 and TRBJ1-1; a weak D match, TRBD1 (5 bases). Trimming took off 3 bases at V and 0 bases at J, with 8 bases between the two ends. Germline CDR1 reads MGHDK; CDR2 reads SYGVNS. The CDR3 has 14 amino acids. The CDR3 nucleotides are TGTGCCAGCAGTGACGGGGGTCTGAACACTGAAGCTTTCTTT. Translation: CASSDGGLNTEAFF.

The chain couples TRBV10-1 to TRBJ1-1; a weak D match, TRBD1 (5 bases). V was shortened by 4 bases and J by 1 base, with 10 bases between the two germline ends. The CDR3 consists of 14 residues. The germline V gene has CDR1 WNHNN and CDR2 SYGVQD (reference sequence). The CDR3 coding sequence is TGCGCCAGCAGTGCCCAAACAGGGAACACTGAAGCTTTCTTT. Its translation: CASSAQTGNTEAFF.

V and J are TRBV19 and TRBJ1-4; 8 nucleotides agree with TRBD1. CDR1 is LNHDA and CDR2 is SQIVND in the germline V gene (reference sequence). The V segment lost 4 bases and the J segment 4 bases; nucleotides outside the gene matches: 2. The CDR3 is 14 residues long. CDR3 loop: CASSNRGFNEKLFF. The CDR3 coding sequence is TGTGCCAGTAGTAACAGGGGGTTTAATGAAAAACTGTTTTTT.